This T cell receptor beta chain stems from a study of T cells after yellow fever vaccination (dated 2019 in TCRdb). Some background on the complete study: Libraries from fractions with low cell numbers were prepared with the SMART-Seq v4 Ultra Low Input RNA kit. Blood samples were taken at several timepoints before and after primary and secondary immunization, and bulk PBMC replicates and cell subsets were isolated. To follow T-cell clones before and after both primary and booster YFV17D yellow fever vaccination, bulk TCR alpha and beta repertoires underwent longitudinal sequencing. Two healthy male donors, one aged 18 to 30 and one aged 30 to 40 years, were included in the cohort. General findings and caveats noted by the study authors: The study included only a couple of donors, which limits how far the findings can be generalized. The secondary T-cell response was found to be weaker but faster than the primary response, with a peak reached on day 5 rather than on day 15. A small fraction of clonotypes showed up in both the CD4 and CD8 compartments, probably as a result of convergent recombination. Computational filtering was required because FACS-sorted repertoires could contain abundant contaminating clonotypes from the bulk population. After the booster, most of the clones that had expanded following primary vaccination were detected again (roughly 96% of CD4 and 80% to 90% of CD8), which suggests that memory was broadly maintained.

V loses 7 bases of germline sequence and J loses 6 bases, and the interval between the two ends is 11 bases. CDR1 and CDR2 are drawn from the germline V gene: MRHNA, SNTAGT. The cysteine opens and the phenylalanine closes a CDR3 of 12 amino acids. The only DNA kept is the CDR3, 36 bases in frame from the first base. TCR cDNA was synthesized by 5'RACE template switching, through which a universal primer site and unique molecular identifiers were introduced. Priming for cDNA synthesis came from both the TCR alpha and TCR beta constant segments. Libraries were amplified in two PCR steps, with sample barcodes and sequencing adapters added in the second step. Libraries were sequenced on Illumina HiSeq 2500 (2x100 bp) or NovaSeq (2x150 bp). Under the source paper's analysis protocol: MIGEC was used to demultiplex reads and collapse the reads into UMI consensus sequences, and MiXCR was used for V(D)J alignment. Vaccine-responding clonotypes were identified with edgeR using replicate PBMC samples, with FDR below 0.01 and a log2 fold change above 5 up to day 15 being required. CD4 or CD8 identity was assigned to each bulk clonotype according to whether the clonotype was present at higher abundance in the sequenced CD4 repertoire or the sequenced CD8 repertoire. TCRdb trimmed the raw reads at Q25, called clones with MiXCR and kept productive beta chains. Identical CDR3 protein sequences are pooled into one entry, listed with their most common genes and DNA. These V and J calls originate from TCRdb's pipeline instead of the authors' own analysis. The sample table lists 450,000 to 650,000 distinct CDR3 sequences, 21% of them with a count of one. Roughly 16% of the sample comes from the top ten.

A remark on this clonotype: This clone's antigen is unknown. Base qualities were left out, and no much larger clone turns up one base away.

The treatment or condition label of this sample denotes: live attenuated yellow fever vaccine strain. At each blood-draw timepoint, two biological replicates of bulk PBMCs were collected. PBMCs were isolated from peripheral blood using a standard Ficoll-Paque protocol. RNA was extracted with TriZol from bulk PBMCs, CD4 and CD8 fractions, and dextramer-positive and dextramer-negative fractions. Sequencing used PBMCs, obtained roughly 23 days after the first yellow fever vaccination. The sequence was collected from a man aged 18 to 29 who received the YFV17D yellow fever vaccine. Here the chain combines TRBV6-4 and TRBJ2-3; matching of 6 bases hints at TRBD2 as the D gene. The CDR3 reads CASTGRWDTQYF. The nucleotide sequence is TGTGCCAGCACGGGGAGGTGGGATACGCAGTATTTT.